A single sample is the source of the 22 T cell receptor beta chains below, sequenced in a study of blood T cell repertoires in COVID-19. Sequencing was performed with immunoSEQ multiplex PCR; in TCRdb, only in-frame clones are kept and a portion is missing. The sample has around 460,000 clones, approximately 90% seen once. Sample: peripheral blood. Receptors were obtained from a man between 18 and 35 years old with COVID-19, enrolled during active disease.

The chain combines TRBV4-1 with TRBJ2-1, with D perhaps matching TRBD1 (6 bases). V shed 0 bases and J shed 7 bases, with 16 bases lying between them. The CDR3 extends over 16 amino acids. The V gene's germline CDR1 is MGHRA and CDR2 YSYEKL. CDR3 region: CASSQDHAQGWNEQFF. CDR3 nucleotides: TGCGCCAGCAGCCAAGATCATGCACAGGGATGGAATGAGCAGTTCTTC.

The chain combines TRBV30 with TRBJ1-1, with D perhaps TRBD1 (6 bases). Germline-derived CDR1 and CDR2 are GTSNPN and SVGIG (reference sequence). The CDR3 is made up of 13 amino acids. Trimming removed 4 bases from V and 1 base from J, with 10 bases in between. CDR3 bases: TGTGCCTGGAATAGGGGGGGGAACACTGAAGCTTTCTTT. Its translation is CAWNRGGNTEAFF.

The chain combines TRBV5-5 with TRBJ2-7; TRBD1 agrees at 9 bases. V shed 1 base and J 4 bases; nucleotides not matched to a gene: 6. This CDR3 has 15 amino acids. The germline gives CDR1 SGHKS, CDR2 YYEKEE (reference sequence). The CDR3 loop reads CASSLSGQGTYEQYF. The CDR3, as DNA: TGTGCCAGCAGCTTGTCCGGACAGGGGACGTACGAGCAGTACTTC.

This chain uses TRBV5-5 with TRBJ1-5; weak D call: TRBD1 (5 bases). CDR3 size: 15 residues. Germline CDR1 and CDR2: SGHKS and YYEKEE (reference sequence). V lost 6 bases to trimming and J lost 0 bases, with 13 bases between them. The CDR3: CASTPEGYSNQPQHF. The CDR3 DNA follows: TGTGCCAGCACCCCGGAGGGGTATAGCAATCAGCCCCAGCATTTT.

The rearrangement joins TRBV15 to TRBJ1-4, with 8 positions matching TRBD1. The length of the CDR3 is 16 residues. V was pared by 3 bases and J by 2 bases, with 5 bases of the junction left unmatched. CDR1 is LNHNV and CDR2 is YYDKDF in the germline V gene (reference sequence). CDR3 sequence reads: CATSRGNRGTNEKLFF. The DNA of the CDR3 is TGTGCCACCAGCAGGGGGAACAGGGGGACTAATGAAAAACTGTTTTTT.

The gene calls are TRBV7-3 and TRBJ2-3; TRBD2 matches 13 bases. This CDR3 is built from 17 residues. Germline V CDR1 and CDR2: SGHTA, FQGTGA. V gave up 4 bases and J gave up 4 bases; unmatched junction bases: 8. The DNA for the CDR3 is TGTGCCAGCAGCTCACGAGGGACTAGCGGGAATTCAGATACGCAGTATTTT. Translating gives CASSSRGTSGNSDTQYF.

J is TRBJ2-6 and V is TRBV27; a weak D match, TRBD2 (6 bases). The CDR3 has 16 residues. Looked up from germline, CDR1 is MNHEY and CDR2 is SMNVEV (reference sequence). The V end lost 3 bases, the J end lost 0 bases, and 9 bases lay between the germline ends. CDR3 region: CASSFGDSSGANVLTF. The CDR3 nucleotides are TGTGCCAGCAGTTTCGGGGACTCCTCTGGGGCCAACGTCCTGACTTTC.

The chain is built from TRBV28 and TRBJ2-7; TRBD1 matches 8 bases. The CDR3 sequence is 14 residues long. V lost 6 bases to trimming and J lost 2 bases; unmatched junction nucleotides: 6. In germline, CDR1 is MDHEN, CDR2 SYDVKM. The CDR3 nucleotides read TGTGCCAGCAGCCCCCAGGGGGCGCCCTACGAGCAGTACTTC. Translation gives CASSPQGAPYEQYF.

The V gene is TRBV7-8, the J gene TRBJ1-6; 9 bases line up with TRBD1. V shed 2 bases and J 10 bases; nucleotides not matched to a gene: 6. Germline CDR1 reads SGHVS; CDR2 reads FQNEAQ. CDR3 length: 15 amino acids. CDR3 loop: CASSLWDRVSSPLHF. In nucleotides, the CDR3 is TGTGCCAGCAGCTTATGGGACAGGGTGTCCTCACCCCTCCACTTT.

V and J are TRBV7-2 and TRBJ2-7, with a tentative D call TRBD2 (6 bases). The CDR3 totals 16 residues. Germline CDR1 and CDR2: SGHTA and FQGNSA. Trimming took off 5 bases at V and 3 bases at J, with 20 bases between the two ends. CDR3 bases: TGTGCCAGCAGCCCCGGGTACGGGGCGGGATACTACGAGCAGTACTTC. Residues: CASSPGYGAGYYEQYF.

The chain employs TRBV19 and TRBJ1-6; 7 bases line up with TRBD1. With V trimmed by 5 bases and J by 0 bases, 10 bases remained unmatched. The CDR3 has 18 amino acids. Germline loops: CDR1 LNHDA, CDR2 SQIVND (reference sequence). The CDR3 sequence is CASSQRQGTSSYNSPLHF. The CDR3 DNA follows: TGTGCCAGTAGTCAAAGACAGGGTACGAGCTCCTATAATTCACCCCTCCACTTT.

As for this clone: One end of the junction is discordant with germline, which a read error may explain. The same CDR3 also results from other DNA sequences found in this sample. The chain uses TRBV18 and TRBJ2-1; 8 nucleotides agree with TRBD2. CDR1 is KGHSH and CDR2 is LQKENI in the germline V gene. The CDR3 covers 15 residues. CDR3 in DNA: TGTGCCAGCTCGCCACTAGCGGTCTCCTACAATGAGCAGTTCTTC. This gives the protein CASSPLAVSYNEQFF.

V usage is TRBV29-1 and J usage is TRBJ1-2; TRBD1 matches at 7 bases. J gave up 7 bases and V 7 bases, and 9 bases lay outside the gene matches. The CDR3 consists of 12 residues. Germline V CDR1 and CDR2: SQVTM, ANQGSEA. CDR3 residues: CSAGQVDIGYTF. In nucleotides, the CDR3 is TGCAGCGCCGGACAGGTCGATATTGGCTACACCTTC.

Remarks on this clone: One end of the junction fails to match germline, which may point to a read error. The V gene is TRBV4-1, the J gene TRBJ2-3; 7 bases agree with TRBD1. This CDR3 is built from 14 residues. CDR1 and CDR2 from the germline V gene are MGHRA and YSYEKL. CDR3 DNA: TGCGCCAGCAGACAAGATGTGACGCGAGGGGGCAAGTATTTT. It specifies CASRQDVTRGGKYF.

This chain uses TRBV11-2 with TRBJ1-4, with 10 bases matching TRBD1. V gave up 4 bases and J gave up 5 bases; unmatched junction bases: 4. This CDR3 has 15 residues. CDR1 and CDR2 from the germline V gene are SGHAT and FQNNGV. CDR3 in DNA: TGTGCCAGCAGCTCCTGGACAGGGGGGAATGAAAAACTGTTTTTT. Amino acids: CASSSWTGGNEKLFF.

The V and J genes are TRBV4-2 and TRBJ1-5; 7 nucleotides line up with TRBD1. The CDR3 has 16 residues. Per the germline V gene, CDR1 is LGHNA and CDR2 is YNFKEQ. Germline trimming cut 0 bases from V and 7 bases from J; bases unmatched to any gene: 9. The CDR3, as DNA: TGTGCCAGCAGCCAAGATCGGGACAGTTCTCCCCAGCCCCAGCATTTT. This gives the protein CASSQDRDSSPQPQHF.

The chain is built from TRBV12-3 or TRBV12-4 and TRBJ2-3; no clear D. Trimming removed 5 bases at V and 4 bases at J, with 10 bases between. CDR3 length equals 13 residues. CDR3 in DNA: TGTGCCAGCAGTCTTCTACGCCCAGATACGCAGTATTTT. It codes for CASSLLRPDTQYF.

The CDR3 coding sequence is TGCGCCAGCACAGGGGGGAGCAATTACGAGCAGTACTTC. Its translation is CASTGGSNYEQYF. The J gene is TRBJ2-7, the V gene TRBV5-1; perhaps TRBD1 as D (7 bases). CDR1 and CDR2 (germline): SGHRS, YFSETQ. The V end was cut by 6 bases, the J end by 4 bases, with 14 bases between. CDR3 length: 13 amino acids.

This chain uses TRBV3-1 (or the pseudogene TRBV3-2) with TRBJ2-1; 16 nucleotides agree with TRBD2. Losses at the gene ends were 3 bases for V and 0 bases for J; bases not matched to a gene: 8. Germline CDR1 and CDR2: LGHDT and YNNKEL (reference sequence). This CDR3 comprises 20 residues. CDR3 loop: CASSQQGLAGGPGSYNEQFF. The CDR3 nucleotides are TGTGCCAGCAGCCAGCAGGGACTAGCGGGAGGGCCGGGCTCCTACAATGAGCAGTTCTTC.

A word on this clone: The same CDR3 can be traced to other DNA sequences in this sample. The genes are TRBV5-1 and TRBJ1-2, with a possible D match to TRBD1 (5 bases). Trimming removed 4 bases at V and 4 bases at J, with 11 bases between. The V gene's germline CDR1 is SGHRS and CDR2 YFSETQ. CDR3 length: 13 amino acids. The CDR3 bases are TGCGCCAGCAGCCCTGACAGTGGCTATGGCTACACCTTC. Its protein product is CASSPDSGYGYTF.

V gene TRBV7-9 combines with J gene TRBJ2-7, with D maybe TRBD2 (5 bases). V lost 3 bases to trimming and J lost 5 bases, with 11 bases between them. CDR3 length: 13 residues. Per the germline V gene, CDR1 is SEHNR and CDR2 is FQNEAQ (reference sequence). CDR3 loop: CASSFGIWDEQYF. DNA for the CDR3: TGTGCCAGCAGCTTCGGGATCTGGGACGAGCAGTACTTC.

The chain combines TRBV11-3 with TRBJ1-1, with TRBD1 matching over 9 bases. CDR3 length: 16 residues. From germline, CDR1 is SGHNT and CDR2 YENEEA. V was pared by 5 bases and J by 3 bases, with 10 bases of the junction left unmatched. CDR3 protein: CASSPGTGRGHTEAFF. DNA of the CDR3: TGTGCCAGCAGCCCGGGGACAGGGAGGGGACACACTGAAGCTTTCTTT.